The 9 T cell receptor beta chains below all came from one sample that was sequenced in a study of shared clonotypes between healthy human individuals. Assay: immunoSEQ multiplex PCR; the TCRdb copy retains only in-frame clones and omits some. This table holds about 490,000 clones, about 78% found once. The sequenced material came from PBMCs. The origin of the receptors is a woman between 40 and 55 years old in good health. Some clones in this sample may be carry-over from other donors' samples.

The chain has TRBV30 and TRBJ1-1; D uncertain. The CDR3 is 14 amino acids. Per the germline V gene, CDR1 is GTSNPN and CDR2 is SVGIG (reference sequence). Trimming stripped 2 bases from V and 5 bases from J, with 15 bases between. CDR3 in amino acids: CAWSIALRSTEAFF. CDR3 bases: TGTGCCTGGAGTATTGCCCTCCGGTCAACTGAAGCTTTCTTT.

The V and J genes are TRBV11-2 and TRBJ2-3; 10 positions agree with TRBD1. Germline V gives CDR1 SGHAT, CDR2 FQNNGV. CDR3 size: 15 residues. The junction had 16 bases not matched to a gene; V was cut back by 4 bases and J by 15 bases. This CDR3 is CASSSGRDRGRVRYF. In nucleotides, the CDR3 is TGTGCCAGCAGCTCCGGTCGGGACAGGGGCCGCGTTCGTTATTTT. The full variable domain, in which reference TRBV11-2 and TRBJ2-3 provide the parts outside the CDR3, is EAGVAQSPRYKIIEKRQSVAFWCNPISGHATLYWYQQILGQGPKLLIQFQNNGVVDDSQLPKDRFSAERLKGVDSTLKIQPAKLEDSAVYLCASSSGRDRGRVRYFGPGTRLTVL.

This clone was detected only a few times. This chain links TRBV28 with TRBJ2-3, with D possibly being TRBD2 (6 bases). The CDR3 covers 16 residues. From germline, CDR1 is MDHEN and CDR2 SYDVKM. V shed 7 bases and J shed 6 bases, with 23 bases lying between them. The CDR3 here is CASTTWGGSGRDTQYF. The DNA for the CDR3 is TGTGCCAGCACTACCTGGGGTGGTAGCGGACGGGATACGCAGTATTTT.

The chain links TRBV6-1 to TRBJ2-2; D is possibly TRBD2 (6 bases). The germline V gene encodes CDR1 MNHNS and CDR2 SASEGT. Trimming removed 2 bases from V and 6 bases from J, with 16 bases in between. The length of the CDR3 is 16 residues. Here the CDR3 reads CASSEFGGGPSGELFF. CDR3 sequence (DNA): TGTGCCAGCAGTGAATTTGGGGGAGGTCCATCCGGGGAGCTGTTTTTT.

The chain recombines TRBV11-2 with TRBJ1-4; the match to TRBD1 covers 7 bases. Trimming took 1 base from V and 11 from J; bases not matched to a gene: 10. The CDR3 covers 15 residues. Germline V CDR1 and CDR2: SGHAT, FQNNGV. As DNA, the CDR3 is TGTGCCAGCAGCTTAGTGGGACAGATCTCACGGAAACTGTTTTTT. It yields the protein CASSLVGQISRKLFF.

The rearrangement links TRBV2 to TRBJ2-1; 7 bases are shared with TRBD1. CDR1 and CDR2 from the germline V gene are SNHLY and FYNNEI. The V segment lost 7 bases and the J segment 9 bases; nucleotides outside the gene matches: 15. The CDR3 has 15 residues. CDR3 coding DNA: TGTGCCAGCAACAGCGACAGGGCCCCTCGCAGTGAGCAGTTCTTC. This translates into CASNSDRAPRSEQFF.

This rearrangement joins TRBV28 to TRBJ2-1, with D perhaps given as TRBD1 or TRBD2 (5 bases each). V was clipped by 7 bases and J by 4 bases, with 20 bases between them. From germline, CDR1 is MDHEN and CDR2 SYDVKM. The CDR3 runs to 16 residues. CDR3 loop: CASNPLGDLRYNEQFF. The CDR3 DNA reads as TGTGCCAGCAACCCACTGGGGGATCTAAGGTACAATGAGCAGTTCTTC. Full variable domain (rest looked up from reference TRBV28 and TRBJ2-1): DVKVTQSSRYLVKRTGEKVFLECVQDMDHENMFWYRQDPGLGLRLIYFSYDVKMKEKGDIPEGYSVSREKKERFSLILESASTNQTSMYLCASNPLGDLRYNEQFFGPGTRLTVL.

The chain has TRBV18 and TRBJ2-7, with D hard to call. V lost 4 bases and J lost 6, with 19 bases in between. This CDR3 contains 15 residues. CDR1 is KGHSH and CDR2 is LQKENI in the germline V gene. As DNA, the CDR3 is TGTGCCAGCTCACGCCAATCGGTGGTTCGCGGCGAGCAGTACTTC. Protein product: CASSRQSVVRGEQYF. Supplemented by reference TRBV18 and TRBJ2-7, the full variable domain reads NAGVMQNPRHLVRRRGQEARLRCSPMKGHSHVYWYRQLPEEGLKFMVYLQKENIIDESGMPKERFSAEFPKEGPSILRIQQVVRGDSAAYFCASSRQSVVRGEQYFGPGTRLTVT.

This clone came up many times. This rearrangement joins TRBV18 to TRBJ2-7; TRBD1 matches at 8 bases. V trimming: 1 base; J trimming: 6 bases; junction bases outside the gene matches: 5. The germline V gene has CDR1 KGHSH and CDR2 LQKENI. The CDR3 runs to 14 residues. CDR3 nucleotide sequence: TGTGCCAGCTCACCACTTCGACAGGGGATCGAGCAGTACTTC. This gives the protein CASSPLRQGIEQYF.